This TCR beta chain was recovered during a study of CD8 T cells in ankylosing spondylitis. The authors made TCR beta libraries by quantitative 5'-RACE with molecular barcodes. MiXCR, run by TCRdb on the 5' RACE reads, gives a single entry per CDR3 protein. This sample has 200,000 to 250,000 distinct CDR3 sequences, with about 16% found just once. This clonotype showed up just a few times. No antigen is known for it. Study-level results: A CD8+ phenotype characterized the disease-linked clones, which were relatively rare in peripheral blood. Typical of ankylosing spondylitis blood, it appeared, was a TCR beta motif of eight highly homologous variants. In synovial fluid and blood from reactive arthritis, some motif variants were previously reported. The authors reported significant enrichment of disease-linked clones in matched ankylosing spondylitis synovial fluid.

The sequence was collected from a male donor with ankylosing spondylitis. Source material: blood, either unsorted or a sorted T cell fraction (not recorded which).

This CDR3 is CASSISYFSGNTIYF. In DNA, the CDR3 is TGTGCCAGTAGTATTTCGTATTTCTCTGGAAACACCATATATTTT. The chain joins TRBV19 to TRBJ1-3; D gene uncertain. V dropped 3 bases and J dropped 0 bases, with 9 bases sitting between them. Germline loops: CDR1 LNHDA, CDR2 SQIVND (reference sequence). There are 15 residues in the CDR3.